The following is a T cell receptor beta chain sequence with its context. What antigen it recognizes has not been identified. Base quality data are lacking; no much larger clone is found one base away. The sample originates from a study of OX40 agonist ivuxolimab in advanced cancers. Background for the entire study: Ivuxolimab was an agonistic, fully human IgG2 monoclonal antibody directed against OX40 (CD134), a costimulatory receptor. Among the approximately 54 dose-escalation patients, around 20 had hepatocellular carcinoma, approximately 15 melanoma, 9 renal cell carcinoma and 9 head and neck cancer. Prior anti-PD-1, anti-PD-L1 or anti-CTLA-4 therapy was permitted, and checkpoint inhibitors had been received by about 36% of dose-escalation patients. Peripheral TCRbeta sequencing was intended to test whether TCR sequence diversity was altered and clonal T-cell expansion was caused by ivuxolimab. The monotherapy dose-escalation portion (N ≈ 57 patients) of the phase I ivuxolimab trial is reported in the paper. Three dose-escalation patients achieved partial responses, one with hepatocellular carcinoma and two with cutaneous melanoma. A male proportion of almost 85% and a mean age of approximately 62 years, ranging from 23 to 79, were recorded for the dose-escalation cohort. Intravenous ivuxolimab was administered to patients every 2 weeks at six dose levels: 0.01, 0.1, 0.3, 1.5, 3 and 10 mg/kg.

Patients with a history of autoimmune disease or receiving systemic immunosuppression were excluded from the trial. Peripheral blood for TCR sequencing was collected from all dose cohorts at baseline, on cycle 4 day 1, and on cycle 7 day 1. The samples were taken from a phase I, first-in-human, multicenter, open-label dose-escalation trial of ivuxolimab. Adults with locally advanced or metastatic head and neck squamous cell, hepatocellular, melanoma or renal cell carcinoma were enrolled in the trial. Before TCR sequencing, CD4+ T cells and CD8+ T cells from peripheral blood were sorted into separate populations. Study-level results and caveats: In the 0.1-3.0 mg/kg groups, partial responders had among the lowest normalized peripheral clonal expansion, particularly in CD8+ T cells. After ivuxolimab, CD8+ T cells had more expanded clones than CD4+ T cells on average. Clonal expansion of both CD4+ and CD8+ blood T cells was observed from baseline to week 6 at doses 0.1 to 3.0 mg/kg. Low levels of normalized T-cell clonal expansion were also seen in some patients who did not respond. The antigen specificity of the peripheral T cells that underwent clonal expansion was not determined.

For sequencing of the TCRbeta CDR3 region, genomic DNA was extracted from the sorted cells. The immunoSEQ Assay was used for sequencing of TCRbeta CDR3 regions. The table was pulled from immuneACCESS by TCRdb, which kept in-frame rearrangements only. Such tables lose some clones; where checked, under half of the loss comes from unresolved V genes, and the rest has no known cause. The sample table lists under 35,000 clones, approximately 84% of them with a count of one. The ten largest clones represent around a fifth of the sample. This specimen consisted of CD4+ or CD8+ T cells sorted from blood, obtained in a trial of the OX40 agonist ivuxolimab. This receptor was taken from an adult with an advanced solid tumor such as melanoma, head and neck, liver or kidney cancer.

The CDR3 reads CAWSVGADTMNTEAFF. The DNA sequence is TGTGCCTGGAGTGTAGGGGCGGACACAATGAACACTGAAGCTTTCTTT. The V gene is TRBV30 and the J gene is TRBJ1-1; 5 matching bases give a weak D call of TRBD1. The cysteine opens and the phenylalanine closes a CDR3 of 16 amino acids. The retained sequence is limited to the CDR3, 48 bases, with the frame set at the first base. The germline V gene (reference sequence) gives CDR1 as GTSNPN and CDR2 as SVGIG. At the junction V is shortened by 0 bases and J by 0 bases, with 14 bases in between.